This T cell receptor (beta chain) was sequenced for a study of blood T cell repertoires in COVID-19. In the study overall: Both acute and convalescent COVID-19 samples were obtained from the United States, Italy and Spain. Sources were T cells, B-cell-depleted T cells, or PBMCs; the material itself was cDNA or gDNA.

Original handling: How many nucleated cells were present was estimated from reference gene primer amplification. Sequenced by immunoSEQ multiplex PCR; TCRdb stores in-frame clones only, minus some. The V and J calls and clone size come from that table; D and trimming were worked out from the DNA. The table lists some 50,000 clones, roughly 83% of them singletons. V was pared by 5 bases and J by 0 bases, with 11 bases between. The CDR3 has 15 amino acids. Germline V CDR1 and CDR2: MNHEY, SVGAGI. The chain carries TRBV6-5 and TRBJ1-5, with D maybe TRBD1 (5 bases). Sequenced input: peripheral blood. The receptor's source is a human donor in a cohort sampled during active COVID-19. The CDR3 nucleotides are TGTGCCAGCAGTAGGGGAGGGAATAGCAATCAGCCCCAGCATTTT. This translates into CASSRGGNSNQPQHF.